This T cell receptor beta chain emerged from a study of T-cell memory formation after mild COVID-19. General observations from the study: Contracting clones from day 15 to 85 had balanced CD4/CD8; later expanders favoured CD4+. Some clones that responded turned up in pre-infection memory, which suggests that cross-reactive memory joined in. Contracting clones localized mainly to CM and EM when CD4+ and mainly to EMRA when CD8+.

V lost 0 bases, J lost 2 bases, and 15 bases lay in between. The V gene's germline CDR1 is MGHRA and CDR2 YSYEKL. This CDR3 is 17 amino acids long. As regards this clonotype: Its antigen is undetermined.

Employing constant-segment primers, 5'RACE generated TCR alpha and TCR beta cDNA libraries bearing sample barcodes and UMIs. One entry per CDR3 protein, called by TCRdb with MiXCR from the 5' RACE reads. The repertoire has fewer than 90,000 distinct CDR3 sequences, roughly 13% of them found once; the top ten carry around two fifths. The rearrangement joins TRBV4-1 to TRBJ2-3; no definite D call. Source material: PBMCs or a T cell subset sorted from them (not recorded which). The clonotype comes from a man aged 18 to 30 who had mild COVID-19 (a few samples of this study predate the infection). Cell type and time point are not known. The CDR3 loop reads CASSQDPPASSTDTQYF. The CDR3 bases are TGCGCCAGCAGCCAAGACCCCCCAGCGTCCTCCACAGATACGCAGTATTTT.